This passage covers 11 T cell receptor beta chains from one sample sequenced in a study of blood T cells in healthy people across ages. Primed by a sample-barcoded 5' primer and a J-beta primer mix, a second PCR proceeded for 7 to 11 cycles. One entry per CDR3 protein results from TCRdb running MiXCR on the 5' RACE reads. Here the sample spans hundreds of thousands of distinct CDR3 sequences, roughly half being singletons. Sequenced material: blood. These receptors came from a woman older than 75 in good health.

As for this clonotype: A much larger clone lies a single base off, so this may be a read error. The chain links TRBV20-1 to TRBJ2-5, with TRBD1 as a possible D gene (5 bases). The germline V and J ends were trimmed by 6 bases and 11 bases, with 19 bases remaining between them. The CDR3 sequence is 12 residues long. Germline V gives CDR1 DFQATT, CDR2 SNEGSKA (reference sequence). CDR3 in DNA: TGCAGTGCCCCGGGCTGGGGCGATGAGCAGTACTTC. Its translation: CSAPGWGDEQYF.

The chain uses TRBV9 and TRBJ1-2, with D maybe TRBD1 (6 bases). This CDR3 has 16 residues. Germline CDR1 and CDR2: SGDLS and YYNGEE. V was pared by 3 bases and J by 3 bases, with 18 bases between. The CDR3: CASSAGGGTKDYGYTF. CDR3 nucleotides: TGTGCCAGCAGCGCGGGGGGAGGGACAAAAGACTATGGCTACACCTTC.

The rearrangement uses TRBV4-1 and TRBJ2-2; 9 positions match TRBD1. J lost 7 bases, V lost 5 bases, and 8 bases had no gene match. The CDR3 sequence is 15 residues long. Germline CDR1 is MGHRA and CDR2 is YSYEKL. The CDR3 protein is CASSKGQGGGGELFF. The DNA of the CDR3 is TGCGCCAGCAGCAAGGGACAGGGAGGAGGCGGGGAGCTGTTTTTT.

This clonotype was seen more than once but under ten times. In DNA, the CDR3 is TGCAGCGTTGGCGGCAACAAAGAGACCCAGTACTTC. This encodes CSVGGNKETQYF. The chain couples TRBV29-1 to TRBJ2-5; D is unresolved. Trimming removed 4 bases from V and 3 bases from J, with 9 bases in between. Germline values: CDR1 SQVTM, CDR2 ANQGSEA. The CDR3 is 12 amino acids.

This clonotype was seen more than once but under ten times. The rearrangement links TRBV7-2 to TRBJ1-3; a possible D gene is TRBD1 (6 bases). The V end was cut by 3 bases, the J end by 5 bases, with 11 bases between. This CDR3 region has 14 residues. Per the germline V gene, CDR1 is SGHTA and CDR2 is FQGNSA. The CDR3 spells CASSLGGGRNTIYF. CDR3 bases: TGTGCCAGCAGCTTGGGTGGGGGGCGAAACACCATATATTTT.

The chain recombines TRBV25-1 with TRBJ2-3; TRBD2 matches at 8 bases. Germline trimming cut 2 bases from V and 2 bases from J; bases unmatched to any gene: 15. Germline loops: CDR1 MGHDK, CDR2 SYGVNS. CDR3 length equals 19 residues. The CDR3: CASSEPVRLSGVVTDTQYF. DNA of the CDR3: TGTGCCAGCAGTGAACCCGTGCGACTTAGCGGGGTCGTCACAGATACGCAGTATTTT. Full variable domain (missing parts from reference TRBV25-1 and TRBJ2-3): EADIYQTPRYLVIGTGKKITLECSQTMGHDKMYWYQQDPGMELHLIHYSYGVNSTEKGDLSSESTVSRIRTEHFPLTLESARPSHTSQYLCASSEPVRLSGVVTDTQYFGPGTRLTVL.

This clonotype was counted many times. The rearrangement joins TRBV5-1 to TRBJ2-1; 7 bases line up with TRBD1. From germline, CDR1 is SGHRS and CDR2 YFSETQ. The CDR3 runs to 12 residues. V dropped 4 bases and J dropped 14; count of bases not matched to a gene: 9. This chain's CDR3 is CASSPDRDREFF. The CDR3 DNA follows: TGCGCCAGCAGCCCGGACCGGGACAGAGAGTTCTTC.

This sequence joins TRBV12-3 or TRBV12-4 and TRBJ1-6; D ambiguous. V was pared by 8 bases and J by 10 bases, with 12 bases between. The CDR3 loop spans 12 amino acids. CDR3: CASVLGHSPLHF. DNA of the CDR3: TGTGCCAGCGTTCTGGGTCACTCACCCCTCCACTTT.

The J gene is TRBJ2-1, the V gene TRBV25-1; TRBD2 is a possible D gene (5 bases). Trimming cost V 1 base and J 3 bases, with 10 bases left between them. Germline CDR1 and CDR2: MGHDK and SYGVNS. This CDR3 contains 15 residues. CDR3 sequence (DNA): TGTGCCAGCAGTGAATTAGGCGGAGGCTACAATGAGCAGTTCTTC. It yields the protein CASSELGGGYNEQFF.

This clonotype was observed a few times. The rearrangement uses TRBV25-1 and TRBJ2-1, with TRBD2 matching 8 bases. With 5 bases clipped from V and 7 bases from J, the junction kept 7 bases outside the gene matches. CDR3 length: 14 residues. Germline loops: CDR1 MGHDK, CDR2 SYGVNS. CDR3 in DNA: TGTGCCAGCAGTCGAGCGGGAGTAGTTAATGAGCAGTTCTTC. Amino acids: CASSRAGVVNEQFF.

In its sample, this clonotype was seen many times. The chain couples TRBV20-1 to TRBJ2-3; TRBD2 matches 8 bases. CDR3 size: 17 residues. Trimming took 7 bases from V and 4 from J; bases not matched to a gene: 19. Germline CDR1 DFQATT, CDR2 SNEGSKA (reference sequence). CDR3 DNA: TGCAGTGGGGTACTAGCGGCAAGCCTCCTAGCGGCAGATACGCAGTATTTT. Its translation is CSGVLAASLLAADTQYF.